This TCR beta chain was recorded in a study of shared clonotypes between healthy human individuals. The assay used deep level. Assay used: immunoSEQ multiplex PCR; TCRdb lists only in-frame clones, some missing. The sample consists of some 1 million clones, more than 65% of them appearing once. In its sample, this clone was seen a few times. The antigen remains undetermined. Subsets obtained from CD4+ cells comprised CD45RA+ naive and CD45RA-negative memory cells. Whole-study findings and limits: Among donors, clonotype sharing was expected to be affected by sequencing depth.

This CDR3 has 14 amino acids. Germline CDR1 reads SGHTA; CDR2 reads FQGNSA. V was trimmed by 5 bases and J by 0 bases, leaving 10 bases between them. This receptor was identified in a man younger than 35 in good health. The source material was memory CD4+ T cells sorted from blood. Subset: CD45RA-negative fraction. The V and J genes are TRBV7-2 and TRBJ1-2; D unresolved. The CDR3 loop reads CASSPRAANYGYTF. The DNA of the CDR3 is TGTGCCAGCAGCCCAAGGGCGGCTAACTATGGCTACACCTTC.